This paragraph covers one TCR beta chain sequence. The data stem from a study of blood T cell repertoires in COVID-19. About the research overall: From T cells, B-cell-depleted T cells, or PBMCs came the material, which was cDNA or gDNA.

Generated by immunoSEQ multiplex PCR, the TCRdb table keeps only in-frame clones and is missing some. Of more than 70,000 clones listed, approximately 83% are singletons. Germline V CDR1 and CDR2: SGHAT, FQNNGV. CDR3 length: 17 amino acids. Trimming at V came to 4 bases and at J to 2 bases, leaving 8 bases not matched to a gene. The sequence came from a man aged 55 to 69 with acute or convalescent COVID-19. Sequenced material: peripheral blood. The chain employs TRBV11-2 and TRBJ1-4; 9 nucleotides agree with TRBD1. CDR3 nucleotide sequence: TGTGCCAGCAGCTCGATCAACAGGGGGCGTACTAATGAAAAACTGTTTTTT. This sequence encodes CASSSINRGRTNEKLFF. Using reference TRBV11-2 and TRBJ1-4 for the parts outside the CDR3, the full variable domain is EAGVAQSPRYKIIEKRQSVAFWCNPISGHATLYWYQQILGQGPKLLIQFQNNGVVDDSQLPKDRFSAERLKGVDSTLKIQPAKLEDSAVYLCASSSINRGRTNEKLFFGSGTQLSVL.